This entry is about one T cell receptor (beta chain). Its target is not known. The V gene's germline CDR1 is MNHNS and CDR2 SASEGT. The V gene end was trimmed by 4 bases and the J gene end by 2 bases; junction bases not matched to a gene: 5. The CDR3 is 15 residues long. This sample stems from a study of shared clonotypes between healthy human individuals. Study conclusions and caveats: Among donors, sharing of clonotypes was expected to be affected by sequencing depth. A generally larger estimated richness was seen in naive subsets than in memory subsets. In this cohort, only blood was sampled, and tissue repertoires likely differ.

For sorted subsets, about 0.2 ug DNA per replicate equaled 33,000 or so T cell genomes. Profiled with immunoSEQ multiplex PCR; TCRdb holds only in-frame clones, not every one. The sample comprises millions of clones, over 90% of which are singletons, and 0.39% rests with the top ten. The clonotype was recovered from a man aged 18 to 29 in good health. Some clones in this sample may be carry-over from other donors' samples. The J gene is TRBJ2-1, the V gene TRBV6-1; 7 bases are shared with TRBD1. Sequencing input: naive CD4+ T cells from PBMCs. Described subset: CD45RA+ positively selected. The CDR3 spells CASSGRDSPYNEQFF. Written as DNA, the CDR3 is TGTGCCAGCAGTGGCCGGGACAGCCCCTACAATGAGCAGTTCTTC.